One and the same sample provided the 16 T cell receptor beta chains below, sequenced in a study of cytomegalovirus exposure and HLA in healthy donors. Some clones are missing from TCRdb's copy, which holds only in-frame ones; the method was immunoSEQ multiplex PCR. The sample holds hundreds of thousands of clones, less than 95% seen once. Sequences were obtained from PBMCs. The receptors come from a woman aged 25-40 years in good health and CMV-seronegative.

This rearrangement joins TRBV30 to TRBJ1-1; a possible D gene is TRBD1 (6 bases). Between the trimmed V and J ends, which lost 3 bases and 3 bases, there was a span of 11 bases. This CDR3 is built from 13 residues. Germline V CDR1 and CDR2: GTSNPN, SVGIG (reference sequence). CDR3 in amino acids: CAWRGGGHTEAFF. The DNA for the CDR3 is TGTGCCTGGAGGGGGGGCGGGCACACTGAAGCTTTCTTT.

This sequence joins TRBV9 and TRBJ2-7; the D gene could be TRBD1 or TRBD2 (6 bases each). There are 14 residues in the CDR3. V was pared by 3 bases and J by 5 bases, with 15 bases between. Germline values: CDR1 SGDLS, CDR2 YYNGEE. CDR3 in amino acids: CASSEGGRSDEQYF. The CDR3 region has the DNA TGTGCCAGCAGCGAAGGGGGGAGAAGCGACGAGCAGTACTTC.

The chain combines TRBV4-2 with TRBJ2-7; the D gene is possibly TRBD2 (6 bases). There are 16 residues in the CDR3. V lost 3 bases to trimming and J lost 1 base, with 16 bases between them. Germline CDR1 is LGHNA and CDR2 is YNFKEQ. The CDR3 spells CASSQILARGSYEQYF. CDR3 bases: TGTGCCAGCAGCCAGATACTAGCACGGGGGTCCTACGAGCAGTACTTC.

This clone has only one observation. The gene calls are TRBV28 and TRBJ2-4; D remains ambiguous. This CDR3 contains 16 residues. V shed 5 bases and J shed 1 base, with 15 bases lying between them. Germline V gene lookup returns CDR1 MDHEN and CDR2 SYDVKM. The CDR3, as DNA: TGTGCCAGCAGTCCCTGGACCCCCGGGGCCAAAAACATTCAGTACTTC. Protein product: CASSPWTPGAKNIQYF. Complete variable domain (other parts from reference TRBV28 and TRBJ2-4): DVKVTQSSRYLVKRTGEKVFLECVQDMDHENMFWYRQDPGLGLRLIYFSYDVKMKEKGDIPEGYSVSREKKERFSLILESASTNQTSMYLCASSPWTPGAKNIQYFGAGTRLSVL.

V is TRBV9 and J is TRBJ2-5; maybe TRBD1 (6 bases). With 0 bases removed from V and 7 bases from J, the gap between germline ends came to 13 bases. Germline CDR1 and CDR2: SGDLS and YYNGEE. This CDR3 has 14 residues. The CDR3 DNA sequence: TGTGCCAGCAGCGTAGCCGAGAGCAGGGGGACCCAGTACTTC. Amino acids: CASSVAESRGTQYF.

The rearrangement links TRBV5-1 to TRBJ2-2, with a tentative D call TRBD1 (7 bases). The CDR3 runs to 13 residues. Germline loops: CDR1 SGHRS, CDR2 YFSETQ. V lost 7 bases and J 4 bases, leaving 11 bases between the germline ends. The CDR3 nucleotides read TGCGCCAGCTGCCAGGGGGGCACCGGGGAGCTGTTTTTT. It yields the protein CASCQGGTGELFF.

This clone was recorded once. V gene TRBV28 combines with J gene TRBJ2-1; 11 nucleotides line up with TRBD2. The CDR3 consists of 14 residues. Unmatched junction bases numbered 3, after V lost 8 bases and J lost 3 bases. From germline, CDR1 is MDHEN and CDR2 SYDVKM. The CDR3 nucleotides are TGTGCCAGCCATACTAGCGGGGGCTACAATGAGCAGTTCTTC. Encoded protein: CASHTSGGYNEQFF. Full variable domain (rest looked up from reference TRBV28 and TRBJ2-1): DVKVTQSSRYLVKRTGEKVFLECVQDMDHENMFWYRQDPGLGLRLIYFSYDVKMKEKGDIPEGYSVSREKKERFSLILESASTNQTSMYLCASHTSGGYNEQFFGPGTRLTVL.

The chain couples TRBV5-1 to TRBJ2-7; D remains ambiguous. Trimming removed 1 base from V and 3 bases from J, with 11 bases in between. There are 14 residues in the CDR3. Germline V gene lookup returns CDR1 SGHRS and CDR2 YFSETQ. Here the CDR3 DNA reads TGCGCCAGCAGCTTGAACGACCCCTTCTACGAGCAGTACTTC. Its protein product is CASSLNDPFYEQYF.

This chain links TRBV15 with TRBJ1-2; possible D gene TRBD1, 5 bases. Per germline, CDR1 LNHNV and CDR2 YYDKDF (reference sequence). V was pared by 0 bases and J by 2 bases, with 7 bases between. This CDR3 contains 14 residues. DNA of the CDR3: TGTGCCACCAGCAGAGATTCAGGGAACTATGGCTACACCTTC. Its protein product is CATSRDSGNYGYTF.

V and J are TRBV5-1 and TRBJ2-6; D perhaps matches TRBD1 (5 bases). V gave up 3 bases and J gave up 1 base, with 11 bases separating them. The CDR3 covers 16 residues. Germline V gene sequence: CDR1 SGHRS, CDR2 YFSETQ. The CDR3 bases are TGCGCCAGCAGCTCCGGAGACAGATCTGGGGCCAACGTCCTGACTTTC. Translated, it gives CASSSGDRSGANVLTF.

The chain links TRBV28 to TRBJ1-2; D is unclear. V was cut by 2 bases and J by 2 bases, with 9 bases left in between. The CDR3 length is 14 residues. Germline V lookup: CDR1 MDHEN, CDR2 SYDVKM. This chain's CDR3 is CASSLGKPNYGYTF. CDR3 nucleotides: TGTGCCAGCAGTTTAGGAAAACCCAACTATGGCTACACCTTC.

The sample holds a few counts of this clone. The chain carries TRBV7-9 and TRBJ1-1; a possible D gene is TRBD1 (5 bases). With 5 bases removed from V and 7 bases from J, the gap between germline ends came to 11 bases. This CDR3 region has 12 residues. Germline values: CDR1 SEHNR, CDR2 FQNEAQ (reference sequence). CDR3 residues: CASSHGTDEAFF. The CDR3 region has the DNA TGTGCCAGCAGCCATGGGACGGATGAAGCTTTCTTT.

The rearrangement joins TRBV6-5 to TRBJ2-7, with D perhaps TRBD2 (6 bases). The V and J ends lost 0 bases and 4 bases respectively, with 13 bases between them. Germline V gene data show CDR1 as MNHEY and CDR2 as SVGAGI. This CDR3 is 15 amino acids long. CDR3 sequence: CASSYSPGELYEQYF. CDR3 nucleotide sequence: TGTGCCAGCAGTTACTCACCGGGGGAACTATACGAGCAGTACTTC.

The J gene is TRBJ2-1, the V gene TRBV7-9; D perhaps matches TRBD2 (6 bases). Looked up from germline, CDR1 is SEHNR and CDR2 is FQNEAQ (reference sequence). The CDR3 length is 17 residues. V lost 4 bases, J lost 0 bases, and 16 bases lay in between. In DNA form, the CDR3 reads TGTGCCAGCAGCTATACGGGACTCCGAAGCTCCTACAATGAGCAGTTCTTC. This translates into CASSYTGLRSSYNEQFF.

The chain joins TRBV5-4 to TRBJ2-7; weak D call: TRBD1 (6 bases). This CDR3 spans 15 amino acids. Trimming removed 2 bases at V and 5 bases at J, with 17 bases between. CDR1 and CDR2 from the germline V gene are SGHNT and YYREEE (reference sequence). The CDR3 sequence is CASSLFPTGINEQYF. DNA for the CDR3: TGTGCCAGCAGCTTATTCCCTACAGGGATAAACGAGCAGTACTTC.

The chain has TRBV5-4 and TRBJ2-7; 7 bases line up with TRBD1. V lost 2 bases, J lost 1 base, and 6 bases stayed unmatched. CDR1 and CDR2 (germline): SGHNT, YYREEE (reference sequence). The CDR3 is 15 residues long. The chain's CDR3 is CASSFGRDSSYEQYF. CDR3 in DNA: TGTGCCAGCAGCTTTGGTCGGGACAGTTCCTACGAGCAGTACTTC.